Below, 19 T cell receptor beta chains from the same sample are listed, as sequenced in a study of T-cell reconstitution after alpha-beta-depleted transplantation in children. Unique molecular identifiers were incorporated during preparation of the TCRbeta library. TCRdb re-analysed the PCR reads in MiXCR, keeping a single row per CDR3 protein. In the table there are about 170,000 distinct CDR3 sequences, over 8.5% of which are singletons. Sequencing used PBMCs, obtained before TCRalphabeta/CD19-depleted stem cell transplant. Source of these receptors: a boy younger than 10 with acute myeloid leukemia, due to receive a stem cell transplant.

This clonotype has at least ten counts. The V gene is TRBV7-9, the J gene TRBJ2-2; D may be TRBD1 or TRBD2 (5 bases each). Germline assignment: CDR1 SEHNR and CDR2 FQNEAQ (reference sequence). The CDR3 length is 15 residues. V dropped 8 bases and J dropped 3 bases, with 16 bases sitting between them. As DNA, the CDR3 is TGTGCCAGCCAAACCGGGACCAGTGACACCGGGGAGCTGTTTTTT. This sequence encodes CASQTGTSDTGELFF.

This clonotype was seen many times. The chain couples TRBV5-1 to TRBJ2-7, with D tentatively TRBD2 (6 bases). Germline V gene sequence: CDR1 SGHRS, CDR2 YFSETQ. With 4 bases removed from V and 2 bases from J, the gap between germline ends came to 13 bases. CDR3 length equals 14 residues. In nucleotides, the CDR3 is TGCGCCAGCAGCCTCCTAGGGAGGACCTACGAGCAGTACTTC. As protein: CASSLLGRTYEQYF.

In this sample, this clonotype turned up many times. The chain couples TRBV20-1 to TRBJ2-3; D might be TRBD2 (6 bases). Germline CDR1 reads DFQATT; CDR2 reads SNEGSKA (reference sequence). The CDR3 extends over 15 amino acids. Deletions cut 0 bases from V and 2 bases from J, with 12 bases between. The DNA for the CDR3 is TGCAGTGCTAGAGATGCTAGCGCCTACACAGATACGCAGTATTTT. The encoded protein is CSARDASAYTDTQYF.

This clonotype was seen many times. The chain couples TRBV3-1 to TRBJ2-5; no clear D. Trimming cost V 8 bases and J 0 bases, with 13 bases left between them. Per the germline V gene, CDR1 is LGHDT and CDR2 is YNNKEL (reference sequence). This CDR3 has 14 amino acids. CDR3 protein: CASEGEGNQETQYF. As DNA, the CDR3 is TGTGCCAGCGAAGGCGAAGGGAACCAAGAGACCCAGTACTTC.

Ten or more counts support this clonotype. The chain is built from TRBV14 and TRBJ2-3; D gene unclear. V shed 0 bases and J shed 3 bases, with 4 bases lying between them. The CDR3 consists of 13 residues. The germline V gene has CDR1 SGHDN and CDR2 FVKESK. Written as DNA, the CDR3 is TGTGCCAGCAGCCAAGACAGAACAGATACGCAGTATTTT. Residues: CASSQDRTDTQYF. Complete variable domain (other parts from reference TRBV14 and TRBJ2-3): EAGVTQFPSHSVIEKGQTVTLRCDPISGHDNLYWYRRVMGKEIKFLLHFVKESKQDESGMPNNRFLAERTGGTYSTLKVQPAELEDSGVYFCASSQDRTDTQYFGPGTRLTVL.

As for this clonotype: A junction boundary mismatches the germline segment, possibly from a read error. CDR3 in DNA: TGTGCCAGTACCATTGGACCGGGCAGGGTAAAATTATTC. Protein sequence: CASTIGPGRVKLF. The gene calls are TRBV19 and TRBJ2-7, with a tentative D call TRBD1 (5 bases). The CDR3 has 13 amino acids. Per the germline V gene, CDR1 is LNHDA and CDR2 is SQIVND (reference sequence).

This chain joins TRBV28 and TRBJ2-1, with a possible D match to TRBD2 (6 bases). Germline V gene data show CDR1 as MDHEN and CDR2 as SYDVKM. CDR3 length: 11 amino acids. V was shortened by 3 bases and J by 12 bases, with 9 bases between the two germline ends. This chain's CDR3 is CASSFLGGQFF. As DNA, the CDR3 is TGTGCCAGCAGTTTTTTGGGGGGGCAGTTCTTC.

This clonotype occurred many times. This rearrangement joins TRBV5-1 to TRBJ2-2; 9 positions match TRBD1. Looked up from germline, CDR1 is SGHRS and CDR2 is YFSETQ. Trimming removed 4 bases from V and 3 bases from J; junction bases left unmatched: 7. The CDR3 consists of 16 residues. In DNA form, the CDR3 reads TGCGCCAGCAGCCAAAAAACAGGGGGCGACACCGGGGAGCTGTTTTTT. Translated, it gives CASSQKTGGDTGELFF.

This clonotype was observed many times. The chain employs TRBV28 and TRBJ2-6; D unclear. Between the trimmed V and J ends, which lost 2 bases and 2 bases, there was a span of 4 bases. The germline CDR1 and CDR2 sequences are MDHEN and SYDVKM. The CDR3 is made up of 14 amino acids. In DNA, the CDR3 is TGTGCCAGCAGTTTACATCCTGGGGCCAACGTCCTGACTTTC. Translated, it gives CASSLHPGANVLTF.

V gene TRBV7-6 combines with J gene TRBJ2-3, with D hard to call. Trimming shortened V by 1 base and J by 5 bases, and 7 bases separated the two germline ends. The CDR3 sequence is 13 residues long. Germline CDR1 and CDR2: SGHVS and FNYEAQ. CDR3 sequence: CASSLGDVDTQYF. As DNA, the CDR3 is TGTGCCAGCAGCTTAGGGGATGTAGATACGCAGTATTTT.

This clonotype was counted at least ten times. The genes are TRBV20-1 and TRBJ2-3, with TRBD2 matching over 15 bases. This CDR3 is 17 amino acids long. Germline values: CDR1 DFQATT, CDR2 SNEGSKA (reference sequence). The V and J ends lost 3 bases and 9 bases, in that order; junction bases with no gene match: 13. The CDR3 protein is CSASPPGLAGGGSTQYF. CDR3 DNA sequence: TGCAGTGCTAGCCCACCGGGACTAGCGGGGGGCGGTTCGACGCAGTATTTT.

In its sample, this clonotype was seen many times. V gene TRBV11-1 combines with J gene TRBJ2-1; 7 nucleotides line up with TRBD1. V lost 4 bases, J lost 1 base, and 13 bases stayed unmatched. From germline, CDR1 is SGHAT and CDR2 FQDESV (reference sequence). CDR3 length equals 18 residues. This CDR3 reads CASSSRGSTGSSYNEQFF. The CDR3 nucleotides are TGTGCCAGCAGCTCGAGGGGATCGACAGGGTCGTCCTACAATGAGCAGTTCTTC. Full variable domain (missing parts from reference TRBV11-1 and TRBJ2-1): EAEVAQSPRYKITEKSQAVAFWCDPISGHATLYWYRQILGQGPELLVQFQDESVVDDSQLPKDRFSAERLKGVDSTLKIQPAELGDSAMYLCASSSRGSTGSSYNEQFFGPGTRLTVL.

The table lists this clonotype with many counts. CDR3 residues: CSASLTSGTYEQYF. CDR3 nucleotides: TGCAGTGCTAGTCTGACTAGCGGAACCTACGAGCAGTACTTC. This chain joins TRBV20-1 and TRBJ2-7; TRBD2 aligns across 9 bases. The length of the CDR3 is 14 residues. V shed 3 bases, J shed 2 bases, and the junction held 5 bases outside the gene matches. Germline V gene sequence: CDR1 DFQATT, CDR2 SNEGSKA (reference sequence).

This clonotype showed up many times. The J gene is TRBJ2-3, the V gene TRBV2, with D tentatively TRBD2 (6 bases). This CDR3 has 15 amino acids. V was pared by 9 bases and J by 1 base, with 17 bases between. CDR1 is SNHLY and CDR2 is FYNNEI in the germline V gene. DNA for the CDR3: TGTGCCAGTGGGGGGTCGGGGTTTGGCACAGATACGCAGTATTTT. It translates to CASGGSGFGTDTQYF.

This clonotype was found many times. V and J are TRBV12-3 or TRBV12-4 and TRBJ2-6, with a weak D call TRBD2 (6 bases). V dropped 3 bases and J dropped 4 bases, with 13 bases sitting between them. This CDR3 comprises 16 residues. The CDR3 loop is CASSFWDLSGANVLTF. The CDR3 DNA reads TGTGCCAGCAGTTTCTGGGACTTATCCGGGGCCAACGTCCTGACTTTC.

This clonotype was detected many times. V and J are TRBV4-1 and TRBJ2-1; D gene uncertain. This CDR3 is built from 12 residues. V lost 0 bases to trimming and J lost 8 bases, with 5 bases between them. The V gene's germline CDR1 is MGHRA and CDR2 YSYEKL. The CDR3 nucleotides read TGCGCCAGCAGCCAAGACAGGCATGAGCAGTTCTTC. It specifies CASSQDRHEQFF.

This clonotype was picked up many times. V gene TRBV5-1 combines with J gene TRBJ1-2, with D tentatively TRBD1 (5 bases). Per the germline V gene, CDR1 is SGHRS and CDR2 is YFSETQ. This CDR3 contains 14 residues. V lost 3 bases to trimming and J lost 0 bases, with 9 bases between them. For the CDR3, the DNA is TGCGCCAGCAGCTCAACAGGAACTAACTATGGCTACACCTTC. Amino acids: CASSSTGTNYGYTF.

This clonotype was seen ten or more times. J is TRBJ2-7 and V is TRBV20-1; D is uncertain. The germline V and J ends were trimmed by 3 bases and 3 bases, with 15 bases remaining between them. The CDR3 sequence is 14 residues long. Germline V CDR1 and CDR2: DFQATT, SNEGSKA (reference sequence). The CDR3 loop is CSARHGRLLYEQYF. CDR3 DNA sequence: TGCAGTGCTAGGCACGGACGTCTTCTCTACGAGCAGTACTTC.

This clonotype was counted ten times or more. V usage is TRBV10-3 and J usage is TRBJ1-2; D possibly corresponds to TRBD1 (5 bases). The CDR3 length is 13 residues. Germline CDR1 reads ENHRY; CDR2 reads SYGVKD. V lost 2 bases and J lost 2, with 6 bases in between. The CDR3 region has the DNA TGTGCCATCAGTGAGGGGGCAAACTATGGCTACACCTTC. Protein sequence: CAISEGANYGYTF.